Included here is one T cell receptor beta chain sequence, with context. Germline V gene sequence: CDR1 SGHTA, CDR2 FQGNSA. V shed 6 bases, J shed 2 bases, and the junction held 9 bases outside the gene matches. The CDR3 length is 15 residues. This entry comes from a study of T cells of healthy individuals. TCRdb fed the 5' RACE reads into MiXCR, producing one record per CDR3 protein. There are 90,000 to 100,000 distinct CDR3 sequences in the sample; 17% occur only once, and 6.2% lies in the top ten. This receptor was identified in a human donor in good health. V and J are TRBV7-2 and TRBJ2-5; 7 nucleotides line up with TRBD1. Here the CDR3 DNA reads TGTGCCAGCAGTTTACTCGGGACAGAGCAAGAGACCCAGTACTTC. As protein: CASSLLGTEQETQYF.